This record concerns one T cell receptor (beta chain) sequence. Its antigen is not known. This sample stems from a study of vaccination effects on CD4 cells after COVID-19. Clones were read by immunoSEQ multiplex PCR, and TCRdb kept only the in-frame ones, dropping some. This table holds about 27,000 clones, 83% found once. The germline V gene encodes CDR1 SGHDT and CDR2 YYEEEE. This CDR3 is built from 14 residues. J was trimmed by 1 base and V by 3 bases; bases with no gene match: 1. Within the ViraFEST assay, antigen-specific CD4+ T cells underwent expansion with viral peptide pools prior to sequencing. Following 10 days of culture, CD4+ T cells were isolated. Each participant was given two doses of one vaccine (BNT162b2 or mRNA-1273).

This specimen was CD4+ T cells from PBMCs cultured with HCoV-NL63 spike peptides, taken after COVID-19 vaccination. This sequence originates from a human donor who received a COVID-19 vaccine. Some clones in this sample may be carry-over from other donors' samples. The chain links TRBV5-6 to TRBJ2-5; 9 nucleotides line up with TRBD2. The CDR3 DNA is TGTGCCAGCAGCTCACTAGCGGGCCAAGAGACCCAGTACTTC. As protein: CASSSLAGQETQYF.